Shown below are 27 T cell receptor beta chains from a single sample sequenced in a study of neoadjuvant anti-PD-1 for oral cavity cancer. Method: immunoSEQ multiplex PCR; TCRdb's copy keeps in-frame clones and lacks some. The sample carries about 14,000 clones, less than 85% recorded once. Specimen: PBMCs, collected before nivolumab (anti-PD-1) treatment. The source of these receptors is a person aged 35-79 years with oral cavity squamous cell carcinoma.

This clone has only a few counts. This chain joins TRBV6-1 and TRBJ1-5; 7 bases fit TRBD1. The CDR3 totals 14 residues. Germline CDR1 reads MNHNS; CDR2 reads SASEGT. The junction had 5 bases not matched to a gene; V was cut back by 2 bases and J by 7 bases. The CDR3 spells CASSERGGGQPQHF. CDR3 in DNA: TGTGCCAGCAGTGAACGGGGAGGGGGCCAGCCCCAGCATTTT.

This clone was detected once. CDR3 loop: CASSLGLLETQYF. The CDR3 nucleotides read TGTGCCAGCAGCTTAGGACTTTTGGAGACCCAGTACTTC. V and J are TRBV7-9 and TRBJ2-5; D ambiguous. V lost 1 base, J lost 5 bases, and 8 bases lay in between. This CDR3 contains 13 residues. Germline assignment: CDR1 SEHNR and CDR2 FQNEAQ (reference sequence).

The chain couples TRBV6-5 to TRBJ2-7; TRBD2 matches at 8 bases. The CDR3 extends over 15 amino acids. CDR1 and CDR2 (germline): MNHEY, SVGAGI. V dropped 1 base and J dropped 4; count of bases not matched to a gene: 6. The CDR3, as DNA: TGTGCCAGCAGTTACTACGGGACTAGTAGGTACGAGCAGTACTTC. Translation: CASSYYGTSRYEQYF.

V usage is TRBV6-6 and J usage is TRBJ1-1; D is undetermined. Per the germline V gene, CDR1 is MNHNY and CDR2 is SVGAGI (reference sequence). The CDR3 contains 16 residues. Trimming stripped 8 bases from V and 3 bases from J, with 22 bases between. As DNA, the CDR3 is TGTGCCAGCTGGGGTCGAACGGTCTCAACGGACACTGAAGCTTTCTTT. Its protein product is CASWGRTVSTDTEAFF.

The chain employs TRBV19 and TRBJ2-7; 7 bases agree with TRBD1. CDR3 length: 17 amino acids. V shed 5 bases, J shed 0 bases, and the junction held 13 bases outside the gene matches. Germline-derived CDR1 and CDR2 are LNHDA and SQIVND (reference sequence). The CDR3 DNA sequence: TGTGCCAGTAGTCGGACGGTTTCCGGGACAGTCTCCTACGAGCAGTACTTC. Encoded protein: CASSRTVSGTVSYEQYF.

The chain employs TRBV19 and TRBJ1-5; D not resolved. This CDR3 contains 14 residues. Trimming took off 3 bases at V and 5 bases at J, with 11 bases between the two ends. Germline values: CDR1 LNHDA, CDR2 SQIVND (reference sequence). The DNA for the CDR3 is TGTGCCAGTAGTATCGTGTACGGGTATCAGCCCCAGCATTTT. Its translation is CASSIVYGYQPQHF.

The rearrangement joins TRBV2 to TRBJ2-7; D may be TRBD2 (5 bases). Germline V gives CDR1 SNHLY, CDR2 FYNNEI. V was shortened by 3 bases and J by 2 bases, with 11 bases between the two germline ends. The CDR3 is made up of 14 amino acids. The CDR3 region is CASSEKWRTYEQYF. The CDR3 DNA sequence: TGTGCCAGCAGTGAGAAGTGGAGGACCTACGAGCAGTACTTC. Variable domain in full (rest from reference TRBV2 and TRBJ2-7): EPEVTQTPSHQVTQMGQEVILRCVPISNHLYFYWYRQILGQKVEFLVSFYNNEISEKSEIFDDQFSVERPDGSNFTLKIRSTKLEDSAMYFCASSEKWRTYEQYFGPGTRLTVT.

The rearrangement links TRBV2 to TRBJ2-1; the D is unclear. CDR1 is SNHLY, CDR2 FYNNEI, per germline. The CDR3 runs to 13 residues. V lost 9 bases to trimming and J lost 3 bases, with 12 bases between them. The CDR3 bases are TGTGCCAGTATGGACGTGGGCTACAATGAGCAGTTCTTC. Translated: CASMDVGYNEQFF.

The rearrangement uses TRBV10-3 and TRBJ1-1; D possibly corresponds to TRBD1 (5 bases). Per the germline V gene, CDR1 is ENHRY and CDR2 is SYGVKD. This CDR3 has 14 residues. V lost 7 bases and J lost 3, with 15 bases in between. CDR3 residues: CAINGGGLDTEAFF. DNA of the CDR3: TGTGCCATCAACGGGGGGGGTCTGGACACTGAAGCTTTCTTT.

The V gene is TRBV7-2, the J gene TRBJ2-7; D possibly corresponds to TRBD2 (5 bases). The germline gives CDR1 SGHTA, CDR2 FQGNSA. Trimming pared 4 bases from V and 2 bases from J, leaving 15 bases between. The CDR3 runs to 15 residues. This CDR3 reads CASSSTSMLAYEQYF. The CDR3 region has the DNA TGTGCCAGCAGCTCAACTAGTATGCTAGCCTACGAGCAGTACTTC.

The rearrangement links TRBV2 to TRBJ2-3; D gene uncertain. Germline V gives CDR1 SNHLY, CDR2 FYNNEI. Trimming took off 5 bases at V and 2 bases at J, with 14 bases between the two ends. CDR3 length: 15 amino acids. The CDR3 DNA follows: TGTGCCAGCAGTAAAACTCCGATCCACACAGATACGCAGTATTTT. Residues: CASSKTPIHTDTQYF.

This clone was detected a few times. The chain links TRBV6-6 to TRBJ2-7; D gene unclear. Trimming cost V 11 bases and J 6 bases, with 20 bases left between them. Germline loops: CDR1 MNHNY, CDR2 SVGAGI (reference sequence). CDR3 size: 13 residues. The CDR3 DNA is TGTGCCTCCGAACCTCAGTCCCTTTTCGAGCAGTACTTC. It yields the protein CASEPQSLFEQYF.

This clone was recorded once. The CDR3 loop is CASSVAPGTEAFF. DNA of the CDR3: TGTGCCAGCAGCGTAGCACCGGGCACTGAAGCTTTCTTT. The chain is built from TRBV9 and TRBJ1-1, with D unclear. The germline V gene encodes CDR1 SGDLS and CDR2 YYNGEE. Trimming left V 0 bases short and J 4 bases short, with 7 bases between. CDR3 length: 13 residues.

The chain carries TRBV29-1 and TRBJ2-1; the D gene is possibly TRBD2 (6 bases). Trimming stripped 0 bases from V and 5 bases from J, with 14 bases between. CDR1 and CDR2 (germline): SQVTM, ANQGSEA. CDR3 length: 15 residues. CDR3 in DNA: TGCAGCGTTGAAGAGTGGCTAGCGTGGAACAATGAGCAGTTCTTC. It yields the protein CSVEEWLAWNNEQFF.

In nucleotides, the CDR3 is TGTGCCAGCACTGGTGACAGTATGTTCGTGAGGAATAATTCACCCCTCCACTTT. Its protein is CASTGDSMFVRNNSPLHF. V gene TRBV2 combines with J gene TRBJ1-6; perhaps TRBD1 as D (5 bases). CDR3 length: 18 amino acids. Germline values: CDR1 SNHLY, CDR2 FYNNEI. The V gene lost 7 bases and the J gene lost 5 bases, with 24 bases spanning the gap. The variable domain in full, completed from reference TRBV2 and TRBJ1-6, reads EPEVTQTPSHQVTQMGQEVILRCVPISNHLYFYWYRQILGQKVEFLVSFYNNEISEKSEIFDDQFSVERPDGSNFTLKIRSTKLEDSAMYFCASTGDSMFVRNNSPLHFGNGTRLTVT.

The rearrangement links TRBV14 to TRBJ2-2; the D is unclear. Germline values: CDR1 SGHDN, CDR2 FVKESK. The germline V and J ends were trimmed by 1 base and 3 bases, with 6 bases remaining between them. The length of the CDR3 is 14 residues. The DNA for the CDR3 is TGTGCCAGCAGCCAAGGCAGATACACCGGGGAGCTGTTTTTT. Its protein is CASSQGRYTGELFF.

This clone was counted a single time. The CDR3 DNA sequence: TGTGCCAGTAGTATGGTCAGTGCAACTAATGAAAAACTGTTTTTT. Protein product: CASSMVSATNEKLFF. J is TRBJ1-4 and V is TRBV19, with D hard to call. Trimming shortened V by 3 bases and J by 0 bases, and 8 bases separated the two germline ends. The germline gives CDR1 LNHDA, CDR2 SQIVND (reference sequence). CDR3 size: 15 residues. Complete variable domain (other parts from reference TRBV19 and TRBJ1-4): DGGITQSPKYLFRKEGQNVTLSCEQNLNHDAMYWYRQDPGQGLRLIYYSQIVNDFQKGDIAEGYSVSREKKESFPLTVTSAQKNPTAFYLCASSMVSATNEKLFFGSGTQLSVL.

CDR3 loop: CASSLLGPGELFF. DNA of the CDR3: TGTGCCAGCAGCCTGCTGGGCCCCGGGGAGCTGTTTTTT. This chain connects TRBV7-2 to TRBJ2-2; D ambiguous. This CDR3 is built from 13 residues. Germline-derived CDR1 and CDR2 are SGHTA and FQGNSA. Trimming took off 5 bases at V and 6 bases at J, with 10 bases between the two ends.

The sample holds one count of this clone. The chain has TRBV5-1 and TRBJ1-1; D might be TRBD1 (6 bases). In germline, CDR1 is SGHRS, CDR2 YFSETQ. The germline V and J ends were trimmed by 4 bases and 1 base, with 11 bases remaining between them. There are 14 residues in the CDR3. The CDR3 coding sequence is TGCGCCAGCAGCCTTCAGGGGACGAACACTGAAGCTTTCTTT. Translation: CASSLQGTNTEAFF.

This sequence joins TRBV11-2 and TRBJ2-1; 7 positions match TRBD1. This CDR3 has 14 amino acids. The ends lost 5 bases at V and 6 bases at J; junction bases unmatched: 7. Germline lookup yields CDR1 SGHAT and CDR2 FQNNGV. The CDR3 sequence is CASSAREGANEQFF. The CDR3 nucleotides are TGTGCCAGCAGCGCCCGAGAGGGGGCCAATGAGCAGTTCTTC. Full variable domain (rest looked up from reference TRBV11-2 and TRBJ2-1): EAGVAQSPRYKIIEKRQSVAFWCNPISGHATLYWYQQILGQGPKLLIQFQNNGVVDDSQLPKDRFSAERLKGVDSTLKIQPAKLEDSAVYLCASSAREGANEQFFGPGTRLTVL.

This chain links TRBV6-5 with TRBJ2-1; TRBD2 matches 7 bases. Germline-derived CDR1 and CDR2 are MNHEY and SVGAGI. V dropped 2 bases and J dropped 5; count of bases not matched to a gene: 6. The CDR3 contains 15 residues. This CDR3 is CASSYTVAGNNEQFF. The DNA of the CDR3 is TGTGCCAGCAGTTACACGGTAGCGGGCAACAATGAGCAGTTCTTC.

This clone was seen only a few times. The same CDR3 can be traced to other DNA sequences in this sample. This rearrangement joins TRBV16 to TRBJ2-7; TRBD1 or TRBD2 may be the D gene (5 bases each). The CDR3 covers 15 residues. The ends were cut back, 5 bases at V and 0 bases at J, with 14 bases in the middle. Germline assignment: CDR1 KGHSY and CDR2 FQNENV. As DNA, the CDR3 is TGTGCCAGCAGCGGGACGGGGATGAGCTCCTACGAGCAGTACTTC. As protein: CASSGTGMSSYEQYF.

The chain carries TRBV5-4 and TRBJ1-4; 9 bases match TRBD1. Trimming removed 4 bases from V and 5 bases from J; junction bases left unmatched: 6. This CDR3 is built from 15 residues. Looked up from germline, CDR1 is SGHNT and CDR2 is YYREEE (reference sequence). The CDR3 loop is CASSATGGLNEKLFF. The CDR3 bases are TGTGCCAGCAGCGCCACAGGGGGCCTGAATGAAAAACTGTTTTTT.

The CDR3 here is CASSRTGSSDEQFF. As DNA, the CDR3 is TGTGCCAGCAGCCGCACTGGCTCCTCGGATGAGCAGTTCTTC. The gene calls are TRBV9 and TRBJ2-1; D is unclear. Germline lookup yields CDR1 SGDLS and CDR2 YYNGEE. Trimming shortened V by 4 bases and J by 8 bases, and 16 bases separated the two germline ends. This CDR3 has 14 residues.

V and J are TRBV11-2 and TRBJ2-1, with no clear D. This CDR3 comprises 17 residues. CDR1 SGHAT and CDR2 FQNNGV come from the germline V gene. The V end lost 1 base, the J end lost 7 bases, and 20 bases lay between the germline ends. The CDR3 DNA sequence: TGTGCCAGCAGCTTAGTCTTCTCGCACACCTTTGGAAATGAGCAGTTCTTC. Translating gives CASSLVFSHTFGNEQFF.

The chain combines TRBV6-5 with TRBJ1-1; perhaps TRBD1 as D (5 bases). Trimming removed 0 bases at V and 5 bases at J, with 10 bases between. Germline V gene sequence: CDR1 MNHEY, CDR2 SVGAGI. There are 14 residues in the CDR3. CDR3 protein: CASSYSRVWTEAFF. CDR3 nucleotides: TGTGCCAGCAGTTACTCCAGGGTTTGGACTGAAGCTTTCTTT.

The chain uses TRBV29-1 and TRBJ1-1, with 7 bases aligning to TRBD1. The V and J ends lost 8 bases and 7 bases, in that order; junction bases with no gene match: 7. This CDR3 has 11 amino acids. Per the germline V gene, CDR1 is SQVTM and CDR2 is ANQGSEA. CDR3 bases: TGCAGCACCCTCAGACAGGGTGAAGCTTTCTTT. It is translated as CSTLRQGEAFF.